Given below is one TCR beta chain in context. Its antigen remains unidentified. Base qualities are missing; no much larger clone stands one base away. The donors were healthy, HIV-negative adults with no recently reported acute infections or vaccinations. Only Caucasian adults living in Nashville, Tennessee, USA were represented among the donors. CD4+ T cells were enriched through magnetic negative selection, after which naive cells were positively selected on CD45RA and the remaining negative fraction served as the memory subset. After blood collection by leukapheresis, PBMCs were isolated using Ficoll-Histopaque density gradient centrifugation and then cryopreserved in the vapor phase of liquid nitrogen. Purity and quantity of every magnetically sorted T cell population were checked by analytical flow cytometry. From each sorted fraction, genomic DNA was isolated and quantified by UV absorbance on a Nanodrop 2000c.

The record originates from a study of shared clonotypes between healthy human individuals (dated by TCRdb to about 2020). In terms of the full investigation: The cohort comprised a couple of women and a few men aged 18 to 49 years. Between about 0.94 and 10 billion PBMCs per donor were obtained by leukapheresis. The study deeply sequenced blood TCR repertoires of about five healthy adults to estimate repertoire size and the extent of clonotype sharing between individuals. Different laboratories and diverse techniques were used to prepare libraries and sequence TCR repertoires, to increase sequencing depth and limit assay-specific biases. For each donor, three plates each were used for CD4 naive and CD4 memory, two plates were used for CD8 naive, and one plate was used for CD8 memory.

Study-wide conclusions, independent of this receptor: Sampling was restricted to blood, and TCR repertoires in tissue are likely to differ from TCR repertoires in blood. Even with the large sequencing depth, rarefaction of the sorted-subset datasets indicated that sequencing was incomplete. Approximately 4.8% of naive CD4, more than 3% of naive CD8, roughly 2.5% of memory CD4, and 0.35% to 0.5% of memory CD8 clonotypes were shared across a few donors. Pairwise subsampling led to the expectation that sequencing depth would affect the degree of clonotype sharing among donors. Naive subsets generally had larger estimated clonotype richness than memory subsets. Compared with non-shared clonotypes, clonotypes shared by all four sorted-subset donors had higher generation probabilities. Because the study included a small number of donors, the genetic and exposure-history diversity represented was limited.

CDR1 is given as SGHVS and CDR2 as FQNEAQ, both from the germline V gene. Germline trimming amounts to 0 bases on V and 8 bases on J, with 6 as the count of junction bases outside the gene matches. The CDR3 contains 17 residues, cysteine and phenylalanine counted. Just the 51-base CDR3 DNA is kept, in frame starting at base 1. Using the deep immunoSEQ assay, multiplex PCR amplified TCR CDR3 regions from genomic DNA. Extracted genomic DNA from each cell subset was spread evenly across all wells of several immunoSEQ 96-well plates, with each plate serving as a replicate. For sorted subsets, approximately 210 ng genomic DNA, equal to tens of thousands of T cell genomes, was loaded into each replicate PCR. Purified libraries were measured with a Qubit 3.0 fluorometer, size-checked on a Bioanalyzer 2100, and measured again with the KAPA Library Quantification kit. Every immunoSEQ 96-well plate was sequenced on a dedicated single-read 150-cycle Illumina NextSeq 550 flow cell. On the study's bioinformatics: Because the immunoSEQ output included only junctional sequences and no quality scores, the filtering could not be the same as the filtering used for full-length reads. Sequences were annotated with PyIR, a Python wrapper for IgBLAST v1.9, and V/J genes and CDR3 were assigned using IMGT germline references. Reads were filtered out if the reads had weak V/J assignments (E-value above 1e-6), no CDR3, stop codons, out-of-frame junctions, or ambiguous translated residues. A V3J clonotype was defined by an identical inferred V gene, J gene, and CDR3 amino acid sequence. To compute the percentage overlap between repertoires, the number of shared unique clonotypes was divided by the size of the smaller repertoire. Repertoire richness was assessed with RTK rarefaction, the Chao1 estimator, and Recon v2.1 estimates of unobserved clonotypes. Generation probabilities for all TCRbeta clonotypes obtained by the gDNA method from a handful of donors were computed using OLGA. TCRdb limited this immuneACCESS table to in-frame rearrangements with V and J called. A share of clones is missing; checked studies link under half to unresolved V genes, and the rest is unexplained. The DNA gave D and trimming, while V, J and clone size come from that table. Across this sample there are fewer than 1.8 million clones, with approximately 98.5% seen only once. Approximately 0.38% of the sample belongs to the ten largest clones.

This TCR came from a man aged 25-45 years in good health. The chain is assembled from TRBV7-8 and TRBJ2-1, with 14 bases aligning to TRBD2. Sequenced input: naive CD4+ T cells sorted from blood. The cell subset or site label of this sample denotes: CD45RA+ positively selected. The CDR3 reads CASSLARGLAGVDEQFF. The DNA is TGTGCCAGCAGCTTAGCAAGGGGACTAGCGGGAGTAGATGAGCAGTTCTTC.